The clone carrying this TCR beta chain showed up many times. The patients chosen for sequencing had shown expansion of CD8+CD57+ cells (detected by flow cytometry). The data originate from a study of CD8+CD57+ T cells in acquired aplastic anemia. Looking at the study overall: Each DNA sample taken from sorted CD4+ and CD8+ cells came to about 3 ug on average.

TCR beta VDJ combinations and CDR3 sequences were profiled from genomic DNA. TCRdb redid the calling of the reads with MiXCR, one entry per CDR3 protein. The sample lists over 250,000 distinct CDR3 sequences, 45% to 65% occurring once. This CDR3 has 13 residues. Germline V gene lookup returns CDR1 SNHLY and CDR2 FYNNEI. Trimming shortened V by 4 bases and J by 0 bases, and 3 bases separated the two germline ends. The V gene is TRBV2, the J gene TRBJ2-2, with no clear D. The material sequenced was sorted CD4+, CD8+, or CD8+CD57+ T cells (not recorded which) from PBMCs. This TCR derives from a human donor with aplastic anemia. The CDR3 DNA is TGTGCCAGCAGTGTATCGAACACCGGGGAGCTGTTTTTT. Residues: CASSVSNTGELFF.